A selection of T cell receptor beta chains follows, all from one sample in a study of T cell changes during pregnancy in multiple sclerosis. Produced via immunoSEQ multiplex PCR; TCRdb's table is partial and in-frame only. The sample consists of roughly 48,000 clones, around 92% of them appearing once. The source material was CD4+ T cells from peripheral blood mononuclear cells, sampled in the second trimester of pregnancy. These receptors were taken from a female donor in good health, enrolled as a control in a pregnancy study. CDR3s include the opening cysteine and the closing phenylalanine or tryptophan. A D gene is named only where the DNA matches it firmly. Clone size, where shown, is once, few, many, or a class for clones that have expanded.

clone_size: once; j_call: TRBJ1-3; d_call: NA; v_call: TRBV28; cdr3_nt: TGTGCCAGCTCTCCGGGACAAGTCTCTGGAAACACCATATATTTT; cdr3_aa: CASSPGQVSGNTIYF
clone_size: NA; j_call: TRBJ2-1; d_call: TRBD1; v_call: TRBV9; cdr3_nt: TGTGCCAGCAGCTCACACCCGGGACAGGGATTCTACAATGAGCAGTTCTTC; cdr3_aa: CASSSHPGQGFYNEQFF
clone_size: NA; j_call: TRBJ2-2; d_call: NA; v_call: TRBV19; cdr3_nt: TGTGCCAGTAGTACCTTCGACCCACAGGGAATTGCCGGGGAGCTGTTTTTT; cdr3_aa: CASSTFDPQGIAGELFF
clone_size: NA; j_call: TRBJ2-7; d_call: NA; v_call: TRBV15; cdr3_nt: TGTGCCACCAGCAGAGATTGGGGACAACCCTACGAGCAGTACTTC; cdr3_aa: CATSRDWGQPYEQYF
clone_size: NA; j_call: TRBJ1-4; d_call: NA; v_call: TRBV6-6; cdr3_nt: TGTGCCAGCAGTTACGCAGGGGAGAGCGAAAAACTGTTTTTT; cdr3_aa: CASSYAGESEKLFF
clone_size: NA; j_call: TRBJ2-7; d_call: TRBD2; v_call: TRBV6-1; cdr3_nt: TGTGCCAGCAGTGAAGAATGGGGGGGGCAGTACTTC; cdr3_aa: CASSEEWGGQYF
clone_size: NA; j_call: TRBJ2-7; d_call: NA; v_call: TRBV6-4; cdr3_nt: TGTGCCAGCAGCGCGGCCAGGGACTACGAGCAGTACTTC; cdr3_aa: CASSAARDYEQYF
clone_size: NA; j_call: TRBJ1-1; d_call: NA; v_call: TRBV21-1; cdr3_nt: TGTGCCAGCAGCAAAGAAATATTAACGACAGGGAACACTGAAGCTTTCTTT; cdr3_aa: CASSKEILTTGNTEAFF
clone_size: NA; j_call: TRBJ1-2; d_call: TRBD1; v_call: TRBV25-1; cdr3_nt: TGTGCCAGCGGAACAATAGGGGGCGACTATGGCTACACCTTC; cdr3_aa: CASGTIGGDYGYTF
clone_size: NA; j_call: TRBJ2-3; d_call: NA; v_call: TRBV7-3; cdr3_nt: TGTGCCAGCAGCTTACAGGGAACAACAGATACGCAGTATTTT; cdr3_aa: CASSLQGTTDTQYF
clone_size: NA; j_call: TRBJ2-3; d_call: NA; v_call: TRBV21-1; cdr3_nt: TGTGCCAGCAGCAGATACTTTAGCGGGGGGGCCACAGATACGCAGTATTTT; cdr3_aa: CASSRYFSGGATDTQYF
clone_size: NA; j_call: TRBJ2-3; d_call: NA; v_call: TRBV28; cdr3_nt: TGTGCCAGCAGTACCCGACTACGAAACACAGATACGCAGTATTTT; cdr3_aa: CASSTRLRNTDTQYF
clone_size: NA; j_call: TRBJ2-3; d_call: NA; v_call: TRBV7-9; cdr3_nt: TGTGCCAGCAGCTTAGAACGGGGATTGTCAGATACGCAGTATTTT; cdr3_aa: CASSLERGLSDTQYF
clone_size: NA; j_call: TRBJ1-4; d_call: NA; v_call: TRBV5-1; cdr3_nt: TGCGCCAGCAGTTATAACACCCTAGCTAATGAAAAACTGTTTTTT; cdr3_aa: CASSYNTLANEKLFF
clone_size: NA; j_call: TRBJ2-7; d_call: TRBD2; v_call: TRBV19; cdr3_nt: TGTGCCAGTAGTATAATAGCGGGGGACTCCTACGAGCAGTACTTC; cdr3_aa: CASSIIAGDSYEQYF
clone_size: NA; j_call: TRBJ2-5; d_call: TRBD1; v_call: TRBV6-1; cdr3_nt: TGTGCCAGCAGTACAATGCCGGGACAGACGGAGACCCAGTACTTC; cdr3_aa: CASSTMPGQTETQYF